This record concerns one T cell receptor (beta chain) sequence. Its specificity is unknown. This CDR3 is built from 12 residues. Looked up from germline, CDR1 is DFQATT and CDR2 is SNEGSKA (reference sequence). V gave up 5 bases and J gave up 5 bases; unmatched junction bases: 3. This sample is part of a study of vaccination and CD4 T cells after COVID-19. Study-level background: Post-COVID draws followed diagnosis by a median around 100 days (range 35 to 161). Study-level points and caveats: Convalescent patients had 304 of 307 vaccine-specific clones showing spike mono-reactivity.

The Oncomine TCR Beta short-read assay generated sequence data from the DNA of cultured CD4+ T cells. From the PCR reads, TCRdb called clonotypes with MiXCR, one entry per CDR3 protein. The sample holds 20,000 to 25,000 distinct CDR3 sequences, less than 80% seen once. This sample's treatment: approximately 9-day PBMC culture with coronavirus spike peptide pools or control peptides (ViraFEST assay). Under the ViraFEST approach, antigen-specific T cells were expanded with peptide pools and TCRs subsequently sequenced. After about ten days of culture, CD4+ T cells were negatively selected. The material sequenced was CD4+ T cells from blood, cultured in vitro, taken before SARS-CoV-2 vaccination. This chain connects TRBV20-1 to TRBJ2-5, with 9 bases identical to TRBD1. The source of this sequence is a human donor who received a COVID-19 vaccine. CDR3 bases: TGCAGTGCTCGACAGGGGGACGAGACCCAGTACTTC. Protein product: CSARQGDETQYF.